What follows is one T cell receptor (beta chain) and its context. What it binds is unknown. TCRdb keeps only in-frame clones here, not all; method: immunoSEQ multiplex PCR. The sample has tens of thousands of clones, around 84% seen once. The source of the sample is a study of lymphopenia after photon versus proton radiotherapy. Study-wide results and limits: Post-nadir diversity loss with photons came from oligoclonal expansion, particularly CD8+ Temra cells.

After removal of 4 bases from V and 5 bases from J, the junction contained 4 bases not matched to a gene. From germline, CDR1 is KGHSH and CDR2 LQKENI. The CDR3 contains 13 residues. The chain couples TRBV18 to TRBJ2-5; 7 bases are a match to TRBD1. Sample: peripheral blood, taken from a patient treated with photon-based radiotherapy. This TCR derives from a man in his sixties with pancreatic cancer. This CDR3 is CASSLTTGETQYF. The CDR3 DNA reads as TGTGCCAGCTCACTAACGACAGGGGAGACCCAGTACTTC.